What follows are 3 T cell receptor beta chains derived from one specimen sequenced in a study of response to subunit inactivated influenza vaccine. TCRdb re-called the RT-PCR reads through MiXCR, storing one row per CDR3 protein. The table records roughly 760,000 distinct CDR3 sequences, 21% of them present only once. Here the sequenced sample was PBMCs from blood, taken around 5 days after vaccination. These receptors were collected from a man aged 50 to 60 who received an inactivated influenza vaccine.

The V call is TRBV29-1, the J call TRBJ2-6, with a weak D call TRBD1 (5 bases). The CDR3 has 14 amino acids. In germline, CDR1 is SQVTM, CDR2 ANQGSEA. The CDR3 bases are TGCGGGATAGCAGGGAACTCTGGGGCCAACGTCCTGACTTTC. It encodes CGIAGNSGANVLTF. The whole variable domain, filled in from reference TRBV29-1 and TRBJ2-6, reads SAVISQKPSRDICQRGTSLTIQCQVDSQVTMMFWYRQQPGQSLTLIATANQGSEATYESGFVIDKFPISRPNLTFSTLTVSNMSPEDSSIYLCGIAGNSGANVLTFGAGSRLTVL.

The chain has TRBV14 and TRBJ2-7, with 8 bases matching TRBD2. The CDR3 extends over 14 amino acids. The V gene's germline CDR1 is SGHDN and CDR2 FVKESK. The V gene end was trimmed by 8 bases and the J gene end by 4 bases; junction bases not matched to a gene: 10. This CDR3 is CASANSGDTYEQYF. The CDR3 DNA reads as TGTGCCAGCGCAAATAGCGGGGACACTTACGAGCAGTACTTC.

The CDR3: CASSPSYLDNYGYTF. For the CDR3, the DNA is TGTGCCAGCAGCCCGTCATACCTAGATAACTATGGCTACACCTTC. V is TRBV4-2 and J is TRBJ1-2; D unresolved. Trimming cost V 4 bases and J 1 base, with 13 bases left between them. The CDR3 sequence is 15 residues long. CDR1 is LGHNA, CDR2 YNFKEQ, per germline.